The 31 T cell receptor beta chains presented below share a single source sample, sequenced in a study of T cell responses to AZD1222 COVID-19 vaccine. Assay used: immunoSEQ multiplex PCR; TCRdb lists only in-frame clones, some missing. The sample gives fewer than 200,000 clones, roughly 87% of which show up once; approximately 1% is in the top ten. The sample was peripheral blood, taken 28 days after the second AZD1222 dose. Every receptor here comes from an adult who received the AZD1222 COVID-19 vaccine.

The CDR3 DNA sequence: TGTGCCAGCAGTTTTTGGGGACAGGGGCCGGCATCGGGTGGCTACACCTTC. As protein: CASSFWGQGPASGGYTF. The genes are TRBV27 and TRBJ1-2, with 10 bases matching TRBD1. Germline lookup yields CDR1 MNHEY and CDR2 SMNVEV (reference sequence). With V trimmed by 3 bases and J by 7 bases, 14 bases remained unmatched. CDR3 length equals 17 residues.

CDR3 bases: TGTGCCAGCAGTGACCGGACTTCACCCCTCCACTTT. It yields the protein CASSDRTSPLHF. The chain carries TRBV2 and TRBJ1-6; D not certain. Trimming left V 3 bases short and J 9 bases short, with 6 bases between. Germline CDR1 is SNHLY and CDR2 is FYNNEI. The CDR3 has 12 residues.

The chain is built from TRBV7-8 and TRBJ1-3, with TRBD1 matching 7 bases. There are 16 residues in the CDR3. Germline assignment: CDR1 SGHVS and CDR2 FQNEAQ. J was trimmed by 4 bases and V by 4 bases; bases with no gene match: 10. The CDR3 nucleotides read TGTGCCAGCAGCTCCACGACAGGGACCGCGGGAAACACCATATATTTT. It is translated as CASSSTTGTAGNTIYF.

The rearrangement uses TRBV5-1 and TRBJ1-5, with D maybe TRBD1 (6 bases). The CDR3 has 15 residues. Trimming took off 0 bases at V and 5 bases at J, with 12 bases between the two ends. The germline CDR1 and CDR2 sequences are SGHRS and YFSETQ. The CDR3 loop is CASSLDGQGHQPQHF. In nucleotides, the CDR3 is TGCGCCAGCAGCTTGGATGGGCAGGGGCATCAGCCCCAGCATTTT.

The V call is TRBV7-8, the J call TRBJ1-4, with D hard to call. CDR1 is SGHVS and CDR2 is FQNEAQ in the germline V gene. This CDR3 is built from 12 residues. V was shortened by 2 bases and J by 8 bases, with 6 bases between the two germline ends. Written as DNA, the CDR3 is TGTGCCAGCAGCTTAAGATGGGAAAAACTGTTTTTT. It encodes CASSLRWEKLFF. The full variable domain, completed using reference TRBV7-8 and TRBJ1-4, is GAGVSQSPRYKVAKRGQDVALRCDPISGHVSLFWYQQALGQGPEFLTYFQNEAQLDKSGLPSDRFFAERPEGSVSTLKIQRTQQEDSAVYLCASSLRWEKLFFGSGTQLSVL.

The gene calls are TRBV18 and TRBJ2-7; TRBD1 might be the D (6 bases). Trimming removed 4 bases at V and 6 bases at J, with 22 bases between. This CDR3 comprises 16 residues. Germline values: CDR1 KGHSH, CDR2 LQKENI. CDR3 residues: CASSQKLSQYRVEQYF. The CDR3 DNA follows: TGTGCCAGCTCACAAAAATTAAGCCAATACAGGGTCGAGCAGTACTTC.

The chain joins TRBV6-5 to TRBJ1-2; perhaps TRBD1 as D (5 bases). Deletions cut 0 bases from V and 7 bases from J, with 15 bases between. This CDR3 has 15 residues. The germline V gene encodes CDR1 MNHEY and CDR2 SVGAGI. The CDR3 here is CASSYSEDIRVGYTF. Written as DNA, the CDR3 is TGTGCCAGCAGTTACTCGGAGGATATCAGGGTTGGCTACACCTTC.

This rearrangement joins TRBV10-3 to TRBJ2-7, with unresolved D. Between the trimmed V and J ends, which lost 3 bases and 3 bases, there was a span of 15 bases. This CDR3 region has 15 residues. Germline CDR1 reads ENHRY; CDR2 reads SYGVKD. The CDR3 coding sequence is TGTGCCATCAGTGAAGGGCACAGTGAACTCTACGAGCAGTACTTC. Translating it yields CAISEGHSELYEQYF.

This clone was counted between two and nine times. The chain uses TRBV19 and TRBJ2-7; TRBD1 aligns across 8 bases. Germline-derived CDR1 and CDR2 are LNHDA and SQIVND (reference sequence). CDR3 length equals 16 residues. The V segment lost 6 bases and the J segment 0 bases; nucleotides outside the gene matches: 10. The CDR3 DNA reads TGTGCCAGTAGGGGGTCCCTCGGACAGGGCTCCTACGAGCAGTACTTC. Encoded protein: CASRGSLGQGSYEQYF.

CDR3: CASSPSATGPWGDTQYF. The DNA for the CDR3 is TGTGCCAGCAGCCCCTCAGCGACAGGGCCCTGGGGAGATACGCAGTATTTT. The chain links TRBV7-9 to TRBJ2-3; 7 bases agree with TRBD1. The CDR3 is made up of 17 amino acids. CDR1 and CDR2 (germline): SEHNR, FQNEAQ (reference sequence). The junction had 16 bases not matched to a gene; V was cut back by 5 bases and J by 5 bases.

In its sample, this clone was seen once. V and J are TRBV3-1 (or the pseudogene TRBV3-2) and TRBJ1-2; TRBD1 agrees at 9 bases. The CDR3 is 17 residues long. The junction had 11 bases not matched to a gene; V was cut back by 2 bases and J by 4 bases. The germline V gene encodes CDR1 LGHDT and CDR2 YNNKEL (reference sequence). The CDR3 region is CASSQRGQGRLRYGYTF. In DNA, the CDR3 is TGTGCCAGCAGCCAAAGGGGACAGGGTCGTTTGCGCTATGGCTACACCTTC.

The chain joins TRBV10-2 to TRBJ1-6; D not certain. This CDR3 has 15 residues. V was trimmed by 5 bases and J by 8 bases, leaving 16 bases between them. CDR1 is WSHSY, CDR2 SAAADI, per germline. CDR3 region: CASSYSTDPYSPLHF. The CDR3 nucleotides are TGCGCCAGCAGTTACTCTACAGATCCCTATTCACCCCTCCACTTT.

The CDR3 loop is CSASWGVEAFF. As DNA, the CDR3 is TGCAGTGCAAGCTGGGGGGTGGAAGCTTTCTTT. This chain joins TRBV20-1 and TRBJ1-1; possibly TRBD1 for D (5 bases). This CDR3 is 11 amino acids long. V lost 6 bases and J lost 8, with 13 bases in between. Germline V gene sequence: CDR1 DFQATT, CDR2 SNEGSKA (reference sequence).

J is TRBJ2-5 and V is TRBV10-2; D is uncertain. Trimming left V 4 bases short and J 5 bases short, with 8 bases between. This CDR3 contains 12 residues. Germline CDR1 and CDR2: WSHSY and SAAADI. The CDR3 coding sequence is TGCGCCAGCAGTGCGGAAATTGAGACCCAGTACTTC. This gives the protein CASSAEIETQYF.

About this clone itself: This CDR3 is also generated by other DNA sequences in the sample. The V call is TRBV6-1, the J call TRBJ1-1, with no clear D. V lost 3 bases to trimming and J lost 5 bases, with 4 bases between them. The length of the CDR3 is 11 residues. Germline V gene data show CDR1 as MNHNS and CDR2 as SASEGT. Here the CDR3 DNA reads TGTGCCAGCAGTGAGGGAACTGAAGCTTTCTTT. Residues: CASSEGTEAFF.

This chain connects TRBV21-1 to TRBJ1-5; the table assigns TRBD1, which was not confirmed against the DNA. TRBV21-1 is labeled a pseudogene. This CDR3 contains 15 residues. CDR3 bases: TGTGCCAGCACGCAACTCACAGGGGAGCATCAGCCCCAGCATTTT. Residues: CASTQLTGEHQPQHF.

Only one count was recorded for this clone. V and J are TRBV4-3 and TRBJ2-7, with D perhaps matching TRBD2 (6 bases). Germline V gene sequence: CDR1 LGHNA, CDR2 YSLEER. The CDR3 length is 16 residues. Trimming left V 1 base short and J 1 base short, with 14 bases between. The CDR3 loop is CASSQGGGTVSYEQYF. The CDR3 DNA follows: TGCGCCAGCAGCCAAGGAGGCGGGACGGTATCCTACGAGCAGTACTTC.

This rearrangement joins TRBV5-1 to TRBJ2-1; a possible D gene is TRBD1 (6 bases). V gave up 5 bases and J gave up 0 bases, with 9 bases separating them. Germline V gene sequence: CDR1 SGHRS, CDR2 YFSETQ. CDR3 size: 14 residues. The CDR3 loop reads CASSDRNSYNEQFF. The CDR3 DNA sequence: TGCGCCAGCAGTGACAGGAACTCCTACAATGAGCAGTTCTTC.

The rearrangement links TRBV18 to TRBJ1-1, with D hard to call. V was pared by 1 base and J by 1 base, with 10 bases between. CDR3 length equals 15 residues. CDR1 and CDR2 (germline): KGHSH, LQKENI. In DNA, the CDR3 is TGTGCCAGCTCACCACAATCGTCTGAGAACACTGAAGCTTTCTTT. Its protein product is CASSPQSSENTEAFF.

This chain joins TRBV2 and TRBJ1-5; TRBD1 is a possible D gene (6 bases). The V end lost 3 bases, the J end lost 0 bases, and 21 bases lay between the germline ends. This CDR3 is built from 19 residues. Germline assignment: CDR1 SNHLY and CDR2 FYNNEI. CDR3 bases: TGTGCCAGCAGTGAGGGGCCAGGGGCCGCCCAAGATAGCAATCAGCCCCAGCATTTT. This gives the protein CASSEGPGAAQDSNQPQHF.

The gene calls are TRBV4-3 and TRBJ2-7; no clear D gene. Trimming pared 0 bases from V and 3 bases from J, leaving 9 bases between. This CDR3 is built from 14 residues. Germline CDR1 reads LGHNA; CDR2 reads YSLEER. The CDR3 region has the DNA TGCGCCAGCAGCCAAGAGAGAACAGACTACGAGCAGTACTTC. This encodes CASSQERTDYEQYF.

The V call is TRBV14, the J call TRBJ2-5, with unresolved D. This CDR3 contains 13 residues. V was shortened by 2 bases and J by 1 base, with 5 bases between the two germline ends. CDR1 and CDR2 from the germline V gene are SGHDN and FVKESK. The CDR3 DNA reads TGTGCCAGCAGCCAAAGCAGCCAAGAGACCCAGTACTTC. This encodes CASSQSSQETQYF.

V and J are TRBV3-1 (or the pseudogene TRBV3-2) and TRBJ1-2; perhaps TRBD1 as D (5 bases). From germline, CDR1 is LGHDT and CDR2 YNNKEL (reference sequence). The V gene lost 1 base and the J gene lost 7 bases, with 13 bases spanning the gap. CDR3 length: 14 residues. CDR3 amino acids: CASSQALGVGGYTF. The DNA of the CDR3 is TGTGCCAGCAGCCAAGCCTTAGGGGTTGGTGGCTACACCTTC.

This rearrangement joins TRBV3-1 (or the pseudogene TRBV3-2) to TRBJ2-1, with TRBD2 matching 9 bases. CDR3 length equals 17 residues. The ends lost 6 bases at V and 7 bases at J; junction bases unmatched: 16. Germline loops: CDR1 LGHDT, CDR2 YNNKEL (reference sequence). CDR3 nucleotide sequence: TGTGCCAGCAGTTCCTGGCGCGGGGGGGTTACGGCGAATGAGCAGTTCTTC. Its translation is CASSSWRGGVTANEQFF.

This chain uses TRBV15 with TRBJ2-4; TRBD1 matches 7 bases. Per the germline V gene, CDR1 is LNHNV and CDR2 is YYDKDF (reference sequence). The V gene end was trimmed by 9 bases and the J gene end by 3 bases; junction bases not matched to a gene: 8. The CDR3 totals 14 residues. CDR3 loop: CATKSDRDKNIQYF. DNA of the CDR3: TGTGCCACGAAATCAGACAGGGACAAAAACATTCAGTACTTC. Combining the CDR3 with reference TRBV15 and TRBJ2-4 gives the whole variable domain DAMVIQNPRYQVTQFGKPVTLSCSQTLNHNVMYWYQQKSSQAPKLLFHYYDKDFNNEADTPDNFQSRRPNTSFCFLDIRSPGLGDTAMYLCATKSDRDKNIQYFGAGTRLSVL.

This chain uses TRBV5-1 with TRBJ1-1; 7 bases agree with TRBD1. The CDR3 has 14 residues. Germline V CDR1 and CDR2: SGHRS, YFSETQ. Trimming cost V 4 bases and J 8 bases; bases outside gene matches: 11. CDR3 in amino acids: CASSRRTGTEEAFF. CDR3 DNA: TGCGCCAGCAGCCGTCGAACCGGGACAGAAGAAGCTTTCTTT.

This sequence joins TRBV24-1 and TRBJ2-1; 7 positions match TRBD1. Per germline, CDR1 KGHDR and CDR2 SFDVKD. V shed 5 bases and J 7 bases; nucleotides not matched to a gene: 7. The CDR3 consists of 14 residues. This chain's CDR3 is CATSASGGRNEQFF. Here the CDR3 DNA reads TGTGCCACCAGTGCCTCAGGGGGAAGGAATGAGCAGTTCTTC.

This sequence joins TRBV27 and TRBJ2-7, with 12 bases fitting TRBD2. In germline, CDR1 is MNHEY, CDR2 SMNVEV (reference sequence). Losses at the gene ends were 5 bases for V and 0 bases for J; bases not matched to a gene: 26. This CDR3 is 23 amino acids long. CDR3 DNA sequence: TGTGCCAGCAGTGGGGGGGCTCCGGGACAGGATACTAGCGGGGGGCCCCGCTCCTACGAGCAGTACTTC. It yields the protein CASSGGAPGQDTSGGPRSYEQYF.

The CDR3 sequence: CASSPGKGNGNTIYF. CDR3 bases: TGCGCCAGCAGCCCGGGGAAGGGGAATGGGAACACCATATATTTT. The rearrangement links TRBV5-1 to TRBJ1-3, with D possibly matching TRBD1 (5 bases). This CDR3 has 15 residues. CDR1 and CDR2 (germline): SGHRS, YFSETQ. Trimming stripped 4 bases from V and 7 bases from J, with 18 bases between.

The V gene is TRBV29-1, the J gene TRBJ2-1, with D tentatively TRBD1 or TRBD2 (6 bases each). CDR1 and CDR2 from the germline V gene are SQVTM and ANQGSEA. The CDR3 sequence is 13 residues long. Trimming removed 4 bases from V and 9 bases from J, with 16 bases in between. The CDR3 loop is CSVGGAEVGEQFF. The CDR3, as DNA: TGCAGCGTTGGGGGGGCCGAGGTTGGTGAGCAGTTCTTC.

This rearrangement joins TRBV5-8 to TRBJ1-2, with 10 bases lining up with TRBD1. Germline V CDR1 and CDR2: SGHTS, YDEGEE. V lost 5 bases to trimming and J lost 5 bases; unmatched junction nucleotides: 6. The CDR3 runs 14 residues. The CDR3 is CASRTEDRGYGYTF. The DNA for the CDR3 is TGTGCCAGCAGAACCGAGGACAGGGGGTATGGCTACACCTTC.